This TCR beta chain was recorded in a study of cytomegalovirus exposure and HLA in healthy donors. Study context: From 150 million to 200 million T cells, an earlier analysis saw 100 million to 140 million unique TCR beta sequences.

Comments on this clone: What it binds is not known.

CDR1 and CDR2 (germline): SGHVS, FQNEAQ. J lost 7 bases, V lost 5 bases, and 7 bases had no gene match. The CDR3 has 13 amino acids. General study points: In a later analysis, V- and J-gene trimming of beta chains associated with a DCLRE1C missense variant, replicated independently. In an earlier analysis, most TCR beta V segments were productive about 87% or about 30% of the time. Presence/absence analyses assumed roughly uniform sequencing depth across donors, which may not hold.

60 Vbeta and 13 Jbeta primers were used in PCR. The table came from immunoSEQ multiplex PCR; TCRdb's copy has only in-frame clones and leaves some out. Of 100,000 to 120,000 clones detected, approximately 82% appear once; the ten largest clones hold about an eighth. The source material was PBMCs. This receptor was obtained from a man aged 30 to 39 in good health and CMV-seropositive. The chain couples TRBV7-8 to TRBJ2-5; the match to TRBD1 covers 7 bases. CDR3 bases: TGTGCCAGCAGCATCAGACAGGGTAGGACCCAGTACTTC. Translated: CASSIRQGRTQYF. The full variable domain, completed using reference TRBV7-8 and TRBJ2-5, is GAGVSQSPRYKVAKRGQDVALRCDPISGHVSLFWYQQALGQGPEFLTYFQNEAQLDKSGLPSDRFFAERPEGSVSTLKIQRTQQEDSAVYLCASSIRQGRTQYFGPGTRLLVL.